This T cell receptor beta chain is drawn from a study of CD8 T cells in ankylosing spondylitis. In germline, CDR1 is LGHDT, CDR2 YNNKEL (reference sequence). Trimming left V 6 bases short and J 0 bases short, with 12 bases between. The length of the CDR3 is 15 residues. General study points: Disease-associated clones were CD8+ and fairly uncommon in peripheral blood. Blood from ankylosing spondylitis patients appeared to carry a characteristic roughly 8-variant TCR beta motif. Disease-linked clones reportedly concentrated significantly in matched ankylosing spondylitis synovial fluid. Past research had described some motif variants in reactive arthritis synovial fluid and blood.

5'-RACE, quantitative and with molecular barcodes, yielded the TCR beta libraries. From the 5' RACE reads, TCRdb called clonotypes with MiXCR, one entry per CDR3 protein. The data show approximately 540,000 distinct CDR3 sequences, with 10% to 15% seen just once and 6.8% held by the top ten. Concerning this clonotype: Its matching antigen is unknown.

Sequenced material: blood, either unsorted or a sorted T cell fraction (not recorded which). This chain connects TRBV3-1 to TRBJ2-1, with no clear D. This sequence originates from a male donor with ankylosing spondylitis. CDR3 DNA sequence: TGTGCCAGCAGTGGAACGCTGAGCTCCTACAATGAGCAGTTCTTC. As protein: CASSGTLSSYNEQFF.